This T cell receptor (beta chain) comes out of a study of T cell responses to AZD1222 COVID-19 vaccine. Overall study findings and caveats: Spike-spanning, vaccine-associated CD4 TCRs were dominant at 160-218 and 743-854. Two doses of AZD1222 preceded a rise in Spike-specific TCR breadth and depth. White British donors predominated, females outnumbered males, and clonal diversity was possibly underestimated.

As for this clone: Its antigen is undetermined.

V lost 5 bases to trimming and J lost 4 bases; unmatched junction nucleotides: 3. Germline V gene sequence: CDR1 SGHTA, CDR2 FQGNSA. The CDR3 consists of 13 residues. Only in-frame clones appear in the TCRdb table, and some are missing; sequencing was by immunoSEQ multiplex PCR. Here the sample spans 150,000 to 200,000 clones, roughly 90% being singletons. The receptor's source is an adult in good health. The material sequenced was peripheral blood, taken on day 0 of AZD1222 vaccination. The rearrangement links TRBV7-2 to TRBJ2-7, with 9 bases identical to TRBD1. CDR3: CASSRDREYEQYF. The CDR3 coding sequence is TGTGCCAGCAGCAGGGACAGGGAGTACGAGCAGTACTTC.